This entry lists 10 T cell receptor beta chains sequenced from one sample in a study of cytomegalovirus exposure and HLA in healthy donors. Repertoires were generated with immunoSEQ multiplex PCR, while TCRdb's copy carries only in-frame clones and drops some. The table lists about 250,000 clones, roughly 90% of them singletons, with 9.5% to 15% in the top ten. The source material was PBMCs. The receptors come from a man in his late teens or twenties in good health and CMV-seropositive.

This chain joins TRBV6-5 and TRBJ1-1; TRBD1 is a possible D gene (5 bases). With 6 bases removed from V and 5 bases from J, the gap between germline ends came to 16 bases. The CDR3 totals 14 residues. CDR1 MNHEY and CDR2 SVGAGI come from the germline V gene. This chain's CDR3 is CASSPQWQGTEAFF. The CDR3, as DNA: TGTGCCAGCAGCCCCCAATGGCAGGGTACTGAAGCTTTCTTT.

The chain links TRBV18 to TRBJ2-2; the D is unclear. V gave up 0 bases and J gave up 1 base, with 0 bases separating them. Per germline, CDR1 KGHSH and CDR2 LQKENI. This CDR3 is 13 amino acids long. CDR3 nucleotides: TGTGCCAGCTCACCACCGAACACCGGGGAGCTGTTTTTT. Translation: CASSPPNTGELFF.

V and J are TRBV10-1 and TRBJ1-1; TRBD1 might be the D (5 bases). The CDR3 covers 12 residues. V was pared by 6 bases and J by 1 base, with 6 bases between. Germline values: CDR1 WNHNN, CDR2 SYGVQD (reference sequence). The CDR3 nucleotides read TGCGCCAGCAGGGGGGAGAACACTGAAGCTTTCTTT. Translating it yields CASRGENTEAFF.

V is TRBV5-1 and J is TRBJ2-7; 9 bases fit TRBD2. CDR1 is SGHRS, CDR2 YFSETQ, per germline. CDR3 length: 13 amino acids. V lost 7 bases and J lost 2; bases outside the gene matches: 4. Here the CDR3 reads CASSSGRTYEQYF. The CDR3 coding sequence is TGCGCCAGCTCCAGCGGGAGGACCTACGAGCAGTACTTC.

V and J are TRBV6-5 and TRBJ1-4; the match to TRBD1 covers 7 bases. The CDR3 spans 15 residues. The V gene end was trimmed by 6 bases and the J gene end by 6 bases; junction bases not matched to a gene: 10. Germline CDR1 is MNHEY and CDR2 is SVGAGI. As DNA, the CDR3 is TGTGCCAGCAGACCTACAGGGGAAGGCGATGAAAAACTGTTTTTT. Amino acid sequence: CASRPTGEGDEKLFF.

CDR3 nucleotides: TGTGCCAGCAGATCACTAGCGGGCCCCAATGAGCAGTTCTTC. It is translated as CASRSLAGPNEQFF. The chain combines TRBV28 with TRBJ2-1, with 9 positions matching TRBD2. The CDR3 loop spans 14 amino acids. Germline assignment: CDR1 MDHEN and CDR2 SYDVKM. Trimming took 6 bases from V and 6 from J; bases not matched to a gene: 6.

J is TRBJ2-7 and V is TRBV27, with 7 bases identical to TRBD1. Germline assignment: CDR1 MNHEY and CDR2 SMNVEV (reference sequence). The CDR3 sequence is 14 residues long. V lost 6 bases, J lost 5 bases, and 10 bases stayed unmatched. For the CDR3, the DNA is TGTGCCAGCAGAGAGCTAGGGGGCATAAACGAGCAGTACTTC. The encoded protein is CASRELGGINEQYF.

The CDR3 DNA follows: TGTGCCAGCAGGGCGGACAGGGCCTCCTACAATGAGCAGTTCTTC. Translated, it gives CASRADRASYNEQFF. This sequence joins TRBV2 and TRBJ2-1; 8 bases fit TRBD1. Per the germline V gene, CDR1 is SNHLY and CDR2 is FYNNEI. V lost 6 bases and J lost 0; bases outside the gene matches: 4. The CDR3 spans 15 residues.

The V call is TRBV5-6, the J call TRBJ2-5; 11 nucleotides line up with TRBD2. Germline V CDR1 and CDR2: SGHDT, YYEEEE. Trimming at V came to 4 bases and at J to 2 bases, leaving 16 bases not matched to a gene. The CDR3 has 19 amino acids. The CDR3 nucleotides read TGTGCCAGCAGCCCCCTCTACCCAGGACTAGCGGGCGCACAAGAGACCCAGTACTTC. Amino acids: CASSPLYPGLAGAQETQYF.

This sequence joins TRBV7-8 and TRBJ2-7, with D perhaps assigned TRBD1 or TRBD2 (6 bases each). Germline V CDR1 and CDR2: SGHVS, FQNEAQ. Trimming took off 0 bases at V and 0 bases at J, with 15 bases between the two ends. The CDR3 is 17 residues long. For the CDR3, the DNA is TGTGCCAGCAGCTTAGCCCGGGGGCAGGGAAGCTCCTACGAGCAGTACTTC. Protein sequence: CASSLARGQGSSYEQYF.